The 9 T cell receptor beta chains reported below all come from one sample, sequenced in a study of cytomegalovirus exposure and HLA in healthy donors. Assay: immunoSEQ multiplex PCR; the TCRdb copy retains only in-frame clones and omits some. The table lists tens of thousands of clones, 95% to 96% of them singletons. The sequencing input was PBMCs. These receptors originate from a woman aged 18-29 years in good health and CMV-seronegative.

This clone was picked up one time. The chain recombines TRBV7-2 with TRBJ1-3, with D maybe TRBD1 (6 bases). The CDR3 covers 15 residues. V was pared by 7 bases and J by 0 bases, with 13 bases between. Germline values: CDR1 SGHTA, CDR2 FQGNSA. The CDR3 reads CASIQGPGSGNTIYF. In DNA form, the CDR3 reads TGTGCCAGCATACAGGGCCCCGGCTCTGGAAACACCATATATTTT.

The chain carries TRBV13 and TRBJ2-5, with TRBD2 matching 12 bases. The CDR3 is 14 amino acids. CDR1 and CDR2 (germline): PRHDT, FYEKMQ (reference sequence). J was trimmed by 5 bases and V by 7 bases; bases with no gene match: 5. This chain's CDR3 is CASTRTSGTETQYF. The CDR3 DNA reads TGTGCCAGCACCAGGACTAGCGGGACCGAGACCCAGTACTTC.

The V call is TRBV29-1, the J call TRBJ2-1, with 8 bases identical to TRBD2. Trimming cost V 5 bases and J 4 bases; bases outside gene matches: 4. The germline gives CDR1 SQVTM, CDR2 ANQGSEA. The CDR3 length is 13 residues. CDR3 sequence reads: CSVWLAGYNEQFF. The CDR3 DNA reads TGCAGCGTTTGGCTAGCGGGTTACAATGAGCAGTTCTTC.

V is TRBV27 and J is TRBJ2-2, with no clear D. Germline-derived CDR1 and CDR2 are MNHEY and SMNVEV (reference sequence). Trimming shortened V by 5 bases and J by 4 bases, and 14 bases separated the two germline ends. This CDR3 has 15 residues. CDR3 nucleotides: TGTGCCAGCAGTAGATCGACTGGTGGCACCGGGGAGCTGTTTTTT. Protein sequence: CASSRSTGGTGELFF.

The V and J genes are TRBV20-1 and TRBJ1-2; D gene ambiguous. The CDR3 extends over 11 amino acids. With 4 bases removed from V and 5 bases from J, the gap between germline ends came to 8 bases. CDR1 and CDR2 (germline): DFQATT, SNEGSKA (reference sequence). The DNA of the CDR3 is TGCAGTGCTATCTCAGTTTATGGCTACACCTTC. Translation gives CSAISVYGYTF.

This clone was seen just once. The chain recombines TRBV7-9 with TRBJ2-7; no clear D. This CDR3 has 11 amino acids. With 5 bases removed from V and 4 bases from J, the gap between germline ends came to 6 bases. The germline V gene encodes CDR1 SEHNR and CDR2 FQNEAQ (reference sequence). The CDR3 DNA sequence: TGTGCCAGCAGCCGAGCATACGAGCAGTACTTC. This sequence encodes CASSRAYEQYF.

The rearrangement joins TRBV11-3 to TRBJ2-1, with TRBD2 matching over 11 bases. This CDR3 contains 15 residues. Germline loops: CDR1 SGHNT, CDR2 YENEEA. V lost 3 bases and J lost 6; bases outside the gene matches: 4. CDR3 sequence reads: CASSLTSGTFNEQFF. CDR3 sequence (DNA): TGTGCCAGCAGCTTGACTAGCGGGACGTTCAATGAGCAGTTCTTC.

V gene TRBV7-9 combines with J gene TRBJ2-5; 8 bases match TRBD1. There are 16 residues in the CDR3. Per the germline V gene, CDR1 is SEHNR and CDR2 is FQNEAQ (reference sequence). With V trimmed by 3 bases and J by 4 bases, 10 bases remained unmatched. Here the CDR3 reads CASSFGTGGWVETQYF. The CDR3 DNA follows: TGTGCCAGCAGCTTCGGGACAGGCGGCTGGGTAGAGACCCAGTACTTC.

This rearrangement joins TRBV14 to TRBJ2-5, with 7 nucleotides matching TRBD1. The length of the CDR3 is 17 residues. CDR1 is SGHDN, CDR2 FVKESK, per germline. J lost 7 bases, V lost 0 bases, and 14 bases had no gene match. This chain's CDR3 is CASSQDWIGDRQGTQYF. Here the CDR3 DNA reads TGTGCCAGCAGCCAAGATTGGATCGGGGACAGACAGGGGACCCAGTACTTC.